The 9 T cell receptor beta chains presented below share a single source sample, sequenced in a study of neoadjuvant anti-PD-1 for oral cavity cancer. This table comes from immunoSEQ multiplex PCR, and its TCRdb copy is limited to in-frame clones, with some not included. This repertoire shows more than 12,000 clones, about 67% found once; its top ten account for approximately 2.1%. Sequences were derived from PBMCs, sampled before nivolumab (anti-PD-1) treatment. The source of these receptors is a person aged 35-79 years with oral cavity squamous cell carcinoma.

The V and J genes are TRBV5-1 and TRBJ2-1; D possibly corresponds to TRBD2 (6 bases). Germline CDR1 reads SGHRS; CDR2 reads YFSETQ. The CDR3 length is 15 residues. The V and J ends lost 3 bases and 7 bases respectively, with 17 bases between them. CDR3 sequence reads: CASSSGVTVVNEQFF. The CDR3 coding sequence is TGCGCCAGCAGCTCGGGGGTAACGGTGGTGAATGAGCAGTTCTTC.

This clone has a handful of counts. The chain couples TRBV5-6 to TRBJ2-7; 7 bases match TRBD1. The CDR3 is made up of 14 amino acids. V trimming: 4 bases; J trimming: 2 bases; junction bases outside the gene matches: 6. CDR1 is SGHDT, CDR2 YYEEEE, per germline. In DNA form, the CDR3 reads TGTGCCAGCAGCCGACAGGGACAAACCTACGAGCAGTACTTC. It specifies CASSRQGQTYEQYF.

The chain employs TRBV25-1 and TRBJ1-2; 7 nucleotides agree with TRBD1. Trimming at V came to 5 bases and at J to 4 bases, leaving 10 bases not matched to a gene. The CDR3 consists of 15 residues. Germline assignment: CDR1 MGHDK and CDR2 SYGVNS. CDR3: CASSSRDSLLYGYTF. The CDR3 coding sequence is TGTGCCAGCAGTTCCCGGGACAGCCTCCTCTATGGCTACACCTTC.

The rearrangement joins TRBV7-2 to TRBJ2-1; 11 nucleotides line up with TRBD2. The CDR3 is 15 residues long. Germline values: CDR1 SGHTA, CDR2 FQGNSA. The trim removed 5 bases at V and 2 bases at J, leaving 2 bases unmatched. The CDR3 region is CASSISGGAYNEQFF. The CDR3 nucleotides are TGTGCCAGCAGCATTAGCGGGGGGGCCTACAATGAGCAGTTCTTC. Supplemented by reference TRBV7-2 and TRBJ2-1, the full variable domain reads GAGVSQSPSNKVTEKGKDVELRCDPISGHTALYWYRQSLGQGLEFLIYFQGNSAPDKSGLPSDRFSAERTGGSVSTLTIQRTQQEDSAVYLCASSISGGAYNEQFFGPGTRLTVL.

This clone was observed a handful of times. The CDR3 loop reads CASSLPGRGEQDTQYF. As DNA, the CDR3 is TGTGCCAGCAGCCTCCCGGGGCGGGGCGAGCAAGATACGCAGTATTTT. The V and J genes are TRBV7-9 and TRBJ2-3; D might be TRBD2 (6 bases). This CDR3 is 16 amino acids long. Germline V gives CDR1 SEHNR, CDR2 FQNEAQ (reference sequence). Trimming removed 5 bases at V and 5 bases at J, with 20 bases between.

The chain is built from TRBV6-4 and TRBJ2-1, with D perhaps given as TRBD1 or TRBD2 (5 bases each). V lost 5 bases and J lost 3, with 20 bases in between. The germline V gene has CDR1 MRHNA and CDR2 SNTAGT. The CDR3 spans 17 residues. CDR3 sequence (DNA): TGTGCCAGCAGTCCGAGACCCGCCGGGGCAGACTACAATGAGCAGTTCTTC. It translates to CASSPRPAGADYNEQFF.

The CDR3 loop reads CASSSLGNTEAFF. The CDR3 DNA reads as TGTGCCAGCAGCTCCCTAGGGAACACTGAAGCTTTCTTT. The rearrangement links TRBV11-2 to TRBJ1-1; D ambiguous. The CDR3 length is 13 residues. The ends were cut back, 4 bases at V and 1 base at J, with 7 bases in the middle. Looked up from germline, CDR1 is SGHAT and CDR2 is FQNNGV.

This sequence joins TRBV7-8 and TRBJ2-7, with a possible D match to TRBD2 (6 bases). The CDR3 sequence is 15 residues long. Germline CDR1 is SGHVS and CDR2 is FQNEAQ. The germline V and J ends were trimmed by 0 bases and 0 bases, with 9 bases remaining between them. The CDR3 here is CASSLAGTASYEQYF. CDR3 coding DNA: TGTGCCAGCAGCTTAGCCGGGACTGCCTCCTACGAGCAGTACTTC.

This chain connects TRBV7-2 to TRBJ2-2, with D unclear. The CDR3 consists of 15 residues. Germline assignment: CDR1 SGHTA and CDR2 FQGNSA. Trimming shortened V by 1 base and J by 6 bases, and 12 bases separated the two germline ends. The CDR3: CASSLVRSTAGELFF. CDR3 nucleotides: TGTGCCAGCAGCTTAGTCCGGTCGACGGCCGGGGAGCTGTTTTTT.